This T cell receptor beta chain comes out of a study of follicular helper T cells after annual influenza vaccination. Study in general: Some donors were sampled over the 2013-2014, 2014-2015 and 2015-2016 vaccinations.

V gave up 2 bases and J gave up 5 bases, with 6 bases separating them. Germline CDR1 MDHEN, CDR2 SYDVKM. CDR3 length: 12 amino acids. Sequencing used immunoSEQ multiplex PCR; TCRdb keeps in-frame clones, though not all of them. The table has some 10,000 clones, 65% to 85% seen once. The chain uses TRBV28 and TRBJ1-1; D unclear. This receptor was identified in an adult who received the influenza vaccine. The sequenced sample was CXCR5- memory CD4+ T cells sorted from blood, obtained 6 weeks after influenza vaccination. CDR3 nucleotide sequence: TGTGCCAGCAGTTTAATAGTAACTGAAGCTTTCTTT. Translating gives CASSLIVTEAFF.